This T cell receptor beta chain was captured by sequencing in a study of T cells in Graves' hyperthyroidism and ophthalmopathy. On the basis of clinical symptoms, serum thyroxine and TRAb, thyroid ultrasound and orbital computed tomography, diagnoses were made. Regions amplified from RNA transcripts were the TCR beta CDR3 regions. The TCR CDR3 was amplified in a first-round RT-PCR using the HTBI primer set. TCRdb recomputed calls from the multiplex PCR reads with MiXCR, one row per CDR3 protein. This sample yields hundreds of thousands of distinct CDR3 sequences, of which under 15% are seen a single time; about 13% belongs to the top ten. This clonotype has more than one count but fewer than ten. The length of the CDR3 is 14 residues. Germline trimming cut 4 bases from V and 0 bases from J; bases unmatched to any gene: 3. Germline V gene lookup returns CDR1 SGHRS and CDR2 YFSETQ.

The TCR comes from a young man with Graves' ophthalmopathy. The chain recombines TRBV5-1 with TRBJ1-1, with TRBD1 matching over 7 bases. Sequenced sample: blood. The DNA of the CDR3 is TGCGCCAGCAGCACAGACAGGGTGAACACTGAAGCTTTCTTT. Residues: CASSTDRVNTEAFF.